This TCR beta chain was captured in a study of graft-versus-host responses after intestinal transplantation. The wider study: Among the recipients, transplants were multivisceral, liver-intestinal, or isolated intestinal. Tacrolimus plus steroids were given to all recipients for about 3 years, preceded by anti-thymocyte globulin induction. General observations from the study: GvH clones appeared in recipient marrow, some first in ileum or blood.

The CDR3 covers 13 residues. CDR1 SNHLY and CDR2 FYNNEI come from the germline V gene. V lost 9 bases and J lost 2; bases outside the gene matches: 2. Profiled with immunoSEQ multiplex PCR; TCRdb holds only in-frame clones, not every one. The sample includes some 25,000 clones, just under 40% of them seen just once. After the reaction, the investigators sorted the proliferating CFSE-low CD3+CD4+ and CD3+CD8+ responders. Here the sequenced sample was alloreactive CD4+ T cells from a mixed lymphocyte reaction culture, taken before intestinal transplant. Subset described: CFSE-low proliferating T cells sorted from approximately six-day pre-transplant mixed lymphocyte reaction (GvH or HvG direction). The TCR comes from a human patient who received an intestinal transplant. The rearrangement joins TRBV2 to TRBJ2-5; TRBD2 aligns across 11 bases. DNA of the CDR3: TGTGCCAGAAGGACTAGCGGGCAAGAGACCCAGTACTTC. This sequence encodes CARRTSGQETQYF.